This T cell receptor beta chain was captured in a study of lymphopenia after photon versus proton radiotherapy. Trimming at V came to 5 bases and at J to 2 bases, leaving 5 bases not matched to a gene. This CDR3 comprises 16 residues. CDR1 MDHEN and CDR2 SYDVKM come from the germline V gene. Study-level findings and limits: Authors raise, but do not show, better survival with proton therapy. Relative stability marked proton patients; photon patients lost diversity and naive cells. Larger post-nadir TCR diversity loss correlated inversely with survival in deceased patients.

Assay used: immunoSEQ multiplex PCR; TCRdb lists only in-frame clones, some missing. This sample yields some 30,000 clones, of which almost 90% are seen a single time; about 7% belongs to the top ten. This clone came up a few times. Antigen: not known. The clonotype comes from a woman between 45 and 65 years old with pancreatic cancer. The rearrangement uses TRBV28 and TRBJ2-1; 11 bases fit TRBD2. The sample here was peripheral blood, taken from a patient treated with photon-based radiotherapy. The DNA for the CDR3 is TGTGCCAGCAGTCTCCGGACTAGCGGGCCCTACAATGAGCAGTTCTTC. Residues: CASSLRTSGPYNEQFF. Filled out from reference TRBV28 and TRBJ2-1, the complete variable domain reads DVKVTQSSRYLVKRTGEKVFLECVQDMDHENMFWYRQDPGLGLRLIYFSYDVKMKEKGDIPEGYSVSREKKERFSLILESASTNQTSMYLCASSLRTSGPYNEQFFGPGTRLTVL.